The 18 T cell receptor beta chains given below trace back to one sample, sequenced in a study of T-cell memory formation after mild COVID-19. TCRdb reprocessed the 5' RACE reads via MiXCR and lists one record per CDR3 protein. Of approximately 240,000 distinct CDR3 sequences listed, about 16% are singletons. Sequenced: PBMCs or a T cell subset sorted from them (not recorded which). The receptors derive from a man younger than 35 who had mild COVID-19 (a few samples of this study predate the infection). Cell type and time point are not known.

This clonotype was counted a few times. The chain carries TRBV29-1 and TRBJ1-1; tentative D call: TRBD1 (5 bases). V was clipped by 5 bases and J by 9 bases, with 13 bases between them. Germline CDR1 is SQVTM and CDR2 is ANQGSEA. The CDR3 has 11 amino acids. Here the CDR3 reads CSVTRETKAFF. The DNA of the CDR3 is TGCAGCGTTACCAGGGAGACTAAAGCTTTCTTT.

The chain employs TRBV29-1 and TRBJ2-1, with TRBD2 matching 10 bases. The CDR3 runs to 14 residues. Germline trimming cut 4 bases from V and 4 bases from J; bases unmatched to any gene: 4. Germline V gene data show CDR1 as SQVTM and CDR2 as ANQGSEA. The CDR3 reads CSVVGSGGYNEQFF. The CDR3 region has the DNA TGCAGCGTTGTAGGTAGCGGGGGGTACAATGAGCAGTTCTTC.

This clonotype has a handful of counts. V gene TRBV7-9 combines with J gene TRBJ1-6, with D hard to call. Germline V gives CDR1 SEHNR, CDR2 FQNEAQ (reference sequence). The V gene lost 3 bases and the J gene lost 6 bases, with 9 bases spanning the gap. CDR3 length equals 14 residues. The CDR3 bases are TGTGCCAGCAGCTTTATGTCCAGTAATTCACCCCTCCACTTT. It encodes CASSFMSSNSPLHF.

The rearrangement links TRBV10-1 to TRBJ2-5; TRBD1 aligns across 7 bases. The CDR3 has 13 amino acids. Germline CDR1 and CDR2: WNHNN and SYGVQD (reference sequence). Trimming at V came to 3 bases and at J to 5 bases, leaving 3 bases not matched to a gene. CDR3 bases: TGCGCCAGCAGTGAAAGGGGGCCGGAGACCCAGTACTTC. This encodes CASSERGPETQYF.

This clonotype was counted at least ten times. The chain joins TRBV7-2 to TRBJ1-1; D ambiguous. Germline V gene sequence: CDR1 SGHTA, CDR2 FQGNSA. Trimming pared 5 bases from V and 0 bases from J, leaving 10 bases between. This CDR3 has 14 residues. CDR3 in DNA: TGTGCCAGCAGCCCCTTCGGCTTGAACACTGAAGCTTTCTTT. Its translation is CASSPFGLNTEAFF.

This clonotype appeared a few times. The CDR3 loop reads CASSQEGVGDNSPLHF. In nucleotides, the CDR3 is TGCGCCAGCAGCCAAGAAGGGGTCGGGGATAATTCACCCCTCCACTTT. The chain uses TRBV4-1 and TRBJ1-6, with D possibly TRBD1 on 5 matching bases. The CDR3 length is 16 residues. The V gene's germline CDR1 is MGHRA and CDR2 YSYEKL. V was shortened by 0 bases and J by 5 bases, with 11 bases between the two germline ends.

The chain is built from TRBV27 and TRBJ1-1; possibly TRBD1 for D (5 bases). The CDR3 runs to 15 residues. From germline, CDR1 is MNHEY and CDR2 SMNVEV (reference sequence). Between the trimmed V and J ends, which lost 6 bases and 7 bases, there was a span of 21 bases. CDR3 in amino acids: CASSPTSGTTGEAFF. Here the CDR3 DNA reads TGTGCCAGCAGCCCCACTTCCGGGACCACCGGTGAAGCTTTCTTT.

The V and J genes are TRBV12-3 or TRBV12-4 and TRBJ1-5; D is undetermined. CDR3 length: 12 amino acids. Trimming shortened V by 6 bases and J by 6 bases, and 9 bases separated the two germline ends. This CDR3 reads CASRREGQPQHF. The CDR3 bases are TGTGCCAGCAGGAGAGAGGGTCAGCCCCAGCATTTT.

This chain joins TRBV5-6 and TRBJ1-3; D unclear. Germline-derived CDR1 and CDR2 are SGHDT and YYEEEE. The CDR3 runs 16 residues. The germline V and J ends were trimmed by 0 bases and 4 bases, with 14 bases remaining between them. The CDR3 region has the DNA TGTGCCAGCAGCTTGGCAGCGGCTTCGGGGGGAAACACCATATATTTT. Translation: CASSLAAASGGNTIYF.

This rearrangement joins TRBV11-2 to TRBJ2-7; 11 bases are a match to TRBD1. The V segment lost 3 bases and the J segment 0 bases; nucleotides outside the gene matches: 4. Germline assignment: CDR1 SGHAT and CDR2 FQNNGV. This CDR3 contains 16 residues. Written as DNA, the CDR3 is TGTGCCAGCAGCTTTCGGGGGACAGGGGGCTCCTACGAGCAGTACGTC. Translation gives CASSFRGTGGSYEQYV.

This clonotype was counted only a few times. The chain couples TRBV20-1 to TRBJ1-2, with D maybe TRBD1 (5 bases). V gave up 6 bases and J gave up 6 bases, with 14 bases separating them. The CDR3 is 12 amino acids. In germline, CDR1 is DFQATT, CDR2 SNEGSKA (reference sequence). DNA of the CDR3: TGCAGTGCCCGGGGGATGGTTGATGGCTACACCTTC. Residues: CSARGMVDGYTF.

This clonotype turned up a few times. For the CDR3, the DNA is TGTGCCAGCAGCGTAGGGGGGAGTGGGGTTCAGCCCCAGCATTTT. This translates into CASSVGGSGVQPQHF. V gene TRBV9 combines with J gene TRBJ1-5; TRBD1 is a possible D gene (5 bases). Trimming took 0 bases from V and 6 from J, leaving 13 bases between them. Germline values: CDR1 SGDLS, CDR2 YYNGEE. The CDR3 consists of 15 residues.

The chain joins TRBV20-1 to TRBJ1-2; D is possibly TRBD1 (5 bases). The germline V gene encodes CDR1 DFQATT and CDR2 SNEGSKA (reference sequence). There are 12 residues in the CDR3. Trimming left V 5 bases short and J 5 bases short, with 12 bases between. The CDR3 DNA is TGCAGTGCTTACACAGGAGATTATGGCTACACCTTC. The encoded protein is CSAYTGDYGYTF.

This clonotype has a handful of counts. The CDR3 DNA reads TGCAGTGCTAGAGATGCGAGGGGGGGCCACAATGAGCAGTTCTTC. Residues: CSARDARGGHNEQFF. V is TRBV20-1 and J is TRBJ2-1, with D maybe TRBD2 (7 bases). Germline CDR1 is DFQATT and CDR2 is SNEGSKA (reference sequence). The CDR3 sequence is 15 residues long. V dropped 0 bases and J dropped 5 bases, with 14 bases sitting between them.

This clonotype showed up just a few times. The CDR3 protein is CASSYNSNRDTQYF. CDR3 in DNA: TGTGCCAGCAGTTACAATAGCAACAGGGATACGCAGTATTTT. The gene calls are TRBV6-5 and TRBJ2-3, with D perhaps matching TRBD1 (5 bases). Deletions cut 2 bases from V and 6 bases from J, with 12 bases between. Germline loops: CDR1 MNHEY, CDR2 SVGAGI. The CDR3 is made up of 14 amino acids.

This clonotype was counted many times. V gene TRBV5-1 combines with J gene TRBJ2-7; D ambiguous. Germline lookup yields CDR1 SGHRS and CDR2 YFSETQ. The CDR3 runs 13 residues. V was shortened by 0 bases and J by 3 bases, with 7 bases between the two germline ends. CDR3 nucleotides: TGCGCCAGCAGCTTGGACGGCCGCTACGAGCAGTACGTC. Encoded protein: CASSLDGRYEQYV.

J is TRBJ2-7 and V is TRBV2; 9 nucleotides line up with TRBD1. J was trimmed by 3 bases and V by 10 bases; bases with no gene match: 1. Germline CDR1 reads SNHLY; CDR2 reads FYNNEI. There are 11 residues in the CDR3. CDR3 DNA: TGTGCCACGGACAGGGGCTACGAGCAGTACTTC. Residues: CATDRGYEQYF.

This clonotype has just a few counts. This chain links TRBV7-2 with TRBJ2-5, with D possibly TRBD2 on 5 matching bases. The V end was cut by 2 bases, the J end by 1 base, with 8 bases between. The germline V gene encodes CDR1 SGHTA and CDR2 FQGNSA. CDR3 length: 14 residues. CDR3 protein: CASSLQSGQETQYF. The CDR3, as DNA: TGTGCCAGCAGCTTACAAAGCGGCCAAGAGACCCAGTACTTC.